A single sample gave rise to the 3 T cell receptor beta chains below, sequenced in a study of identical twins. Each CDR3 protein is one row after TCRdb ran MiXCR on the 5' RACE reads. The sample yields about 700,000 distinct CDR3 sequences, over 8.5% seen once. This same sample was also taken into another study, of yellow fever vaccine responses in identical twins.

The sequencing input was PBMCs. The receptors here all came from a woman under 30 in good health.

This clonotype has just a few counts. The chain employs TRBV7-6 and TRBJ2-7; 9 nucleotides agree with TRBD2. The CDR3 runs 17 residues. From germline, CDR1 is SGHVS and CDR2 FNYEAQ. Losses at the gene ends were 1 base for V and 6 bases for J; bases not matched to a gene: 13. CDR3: CASSLGVAGVLGSEQYF. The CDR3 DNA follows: TGTGCCAGCAGCTTAGGGGTAGCGGGAGTCCTAGGAAGCGAGCAGTACTTC. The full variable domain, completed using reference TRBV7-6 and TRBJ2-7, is GAGVSQSPRYKVTKRGQDVALRCDPISGHVSLYWYRQALGQGPEFLTYFNYEAQQDKSGLPNDRFSAERPEGSISTLTIQRTEQRDSAMYRCASSLGVAGVLGSEQYFGPGTRLTVT.

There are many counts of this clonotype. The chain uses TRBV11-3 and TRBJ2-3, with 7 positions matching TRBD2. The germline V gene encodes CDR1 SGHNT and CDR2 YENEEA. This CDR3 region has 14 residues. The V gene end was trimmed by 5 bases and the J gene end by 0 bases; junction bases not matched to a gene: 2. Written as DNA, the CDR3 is TGTGCCAGCAGCCTGACTAGCAGCACAGATACGCAGTATTTT. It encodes CASSLTSSTDTQYF.

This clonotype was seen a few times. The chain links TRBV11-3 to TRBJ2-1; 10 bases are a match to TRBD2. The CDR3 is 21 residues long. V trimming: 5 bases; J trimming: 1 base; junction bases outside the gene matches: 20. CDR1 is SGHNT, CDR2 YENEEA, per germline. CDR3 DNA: TGTGCCAGCAGCCTTTCATGGCGGCTAGCGGGAGCTAGGGGTTCCTACAATGAGCAGTTCTTC. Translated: CASSLSWRLAGARGSYNEQFF.